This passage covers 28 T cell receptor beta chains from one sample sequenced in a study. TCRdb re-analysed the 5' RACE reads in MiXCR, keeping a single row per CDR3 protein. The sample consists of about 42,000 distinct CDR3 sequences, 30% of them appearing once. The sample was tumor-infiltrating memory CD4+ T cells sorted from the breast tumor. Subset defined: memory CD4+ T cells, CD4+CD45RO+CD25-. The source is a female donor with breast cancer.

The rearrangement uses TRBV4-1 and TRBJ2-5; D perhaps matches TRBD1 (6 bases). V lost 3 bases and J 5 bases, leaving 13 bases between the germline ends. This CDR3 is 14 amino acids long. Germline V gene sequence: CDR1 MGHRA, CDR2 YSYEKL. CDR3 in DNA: TGCGCCAGCAGCCAGCCAGGGGCGTTGGAGACCCAGTACTTC. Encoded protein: CASSQPGALETQYF.

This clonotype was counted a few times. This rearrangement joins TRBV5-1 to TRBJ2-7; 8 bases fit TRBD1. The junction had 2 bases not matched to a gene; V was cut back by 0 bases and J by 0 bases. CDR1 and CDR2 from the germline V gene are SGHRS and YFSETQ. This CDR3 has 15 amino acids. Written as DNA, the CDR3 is TGCGCCAGCAGCTTGGAGGACAGGGCCTCCTACGAGCAGTACTTC. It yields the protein CASSLEDRASYEQYF.

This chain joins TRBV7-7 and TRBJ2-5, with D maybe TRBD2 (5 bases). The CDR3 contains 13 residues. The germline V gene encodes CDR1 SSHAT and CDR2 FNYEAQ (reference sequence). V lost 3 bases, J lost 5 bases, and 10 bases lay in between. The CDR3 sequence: CASSFPGGETQYF. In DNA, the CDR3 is TGTGCCAGCAGCTTTCCAGGCGGGGAGACCCAGTACTTC.

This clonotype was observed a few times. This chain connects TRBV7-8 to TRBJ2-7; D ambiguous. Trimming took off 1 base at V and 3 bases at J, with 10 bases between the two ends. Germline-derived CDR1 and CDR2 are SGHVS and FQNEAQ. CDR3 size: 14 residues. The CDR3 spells CASSLDGRDYEQYF. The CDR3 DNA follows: TGTGCCAGCAGCTTAGATGGACGAGACTACGAGCAGTACTTC.

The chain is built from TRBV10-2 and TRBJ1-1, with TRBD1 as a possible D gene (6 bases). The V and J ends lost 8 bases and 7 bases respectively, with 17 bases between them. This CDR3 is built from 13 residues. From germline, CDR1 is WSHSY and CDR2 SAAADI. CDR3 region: CASCLEQGFEAFF. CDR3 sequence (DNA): TGCGCCAGCTGTCTCGAACAGGGCTTTGAAGCTTTCTTT.

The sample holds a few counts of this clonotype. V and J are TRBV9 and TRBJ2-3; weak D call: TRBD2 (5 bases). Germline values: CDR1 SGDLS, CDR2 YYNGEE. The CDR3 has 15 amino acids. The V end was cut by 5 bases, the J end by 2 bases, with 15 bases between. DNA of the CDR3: TGTGCCAGCAGTTCCAGCGGAACCACCACAGATACGCAGTATTTT. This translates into CASSSSGTTTDTQYF.

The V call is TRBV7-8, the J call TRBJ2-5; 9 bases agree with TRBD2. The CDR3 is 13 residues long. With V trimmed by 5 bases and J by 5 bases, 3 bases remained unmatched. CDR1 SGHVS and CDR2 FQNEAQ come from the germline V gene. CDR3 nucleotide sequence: TGTGCCAGCAGCCTTAGCGGGAGTGAGACCCAGTACTTC. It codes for CASSLSGSETQYF. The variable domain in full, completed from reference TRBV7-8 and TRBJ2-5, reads GAGVSQSPRYKVAKRGQDVALRCDPISGHVSLFWYQQALGQGPEFLTYFQNEAQLDKSGLPSDRFFAERPEGSVSTLKIQRTQQEDSAVYLCASSLSGSETQYFGPGTRLLVL.

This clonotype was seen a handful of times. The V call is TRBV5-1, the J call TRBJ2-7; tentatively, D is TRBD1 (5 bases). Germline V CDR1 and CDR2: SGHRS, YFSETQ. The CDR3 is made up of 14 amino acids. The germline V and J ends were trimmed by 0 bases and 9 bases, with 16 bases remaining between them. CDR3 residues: CASSLDRWNIAQYF. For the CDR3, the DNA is TGCGCCAGCAGCTTGGACAGGTGGAACATCGCGCAGTACTTC.

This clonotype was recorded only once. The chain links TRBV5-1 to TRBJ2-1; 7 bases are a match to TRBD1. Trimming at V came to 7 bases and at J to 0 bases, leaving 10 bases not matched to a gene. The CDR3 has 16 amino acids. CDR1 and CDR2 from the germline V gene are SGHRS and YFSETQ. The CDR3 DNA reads TGCGCCAGCGGACCCCTAGGGGGCCGCTCCTACAATGAGCAGTTCTTC. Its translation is CASGPLGGRSYNEQFF.

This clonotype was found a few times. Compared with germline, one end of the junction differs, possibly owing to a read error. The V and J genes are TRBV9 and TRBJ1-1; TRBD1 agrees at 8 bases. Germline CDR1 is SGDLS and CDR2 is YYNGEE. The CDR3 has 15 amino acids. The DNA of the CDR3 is TGTGCCAGCAGCGAGACAGGGGTTTGGGGCACTGAAGCTTCCTTT. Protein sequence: CASSETGVWGTEASF.

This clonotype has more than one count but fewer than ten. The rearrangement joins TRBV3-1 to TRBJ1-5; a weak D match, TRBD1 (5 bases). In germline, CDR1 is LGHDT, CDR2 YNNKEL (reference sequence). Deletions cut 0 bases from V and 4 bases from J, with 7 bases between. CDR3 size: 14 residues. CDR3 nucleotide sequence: TGTGCCAGCAGCCAAGACGCAGGGAATCAGCCCCAGCATTTT. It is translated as CASSQDAGNQPQHF.

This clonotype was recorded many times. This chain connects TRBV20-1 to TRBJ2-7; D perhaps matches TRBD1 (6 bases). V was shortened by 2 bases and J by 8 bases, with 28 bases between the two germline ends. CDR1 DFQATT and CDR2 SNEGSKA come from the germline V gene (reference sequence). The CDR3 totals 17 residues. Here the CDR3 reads CSARWGLRTVPYEKQYF. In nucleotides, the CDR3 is TGCAGTGCTAGATGGGGGCTCCGTACCGTACCCTACGAAAAGCAGTACTTC.

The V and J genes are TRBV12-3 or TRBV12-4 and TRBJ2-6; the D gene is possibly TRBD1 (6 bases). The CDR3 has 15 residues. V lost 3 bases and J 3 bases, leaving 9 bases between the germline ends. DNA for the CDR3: TGTGCCAGCAGTTTTGGACAGAGTGGGGCCAACGTCCTGACTTTC. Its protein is CASSFGQSGANVLTF.

DNA for the CDR3: TGTGCCAGCAGTTACTCGTCCAGGGGAACTGGAAACACCATATATTTT. It translates to CASSYSSRGTGNTIYF. This chain uses TRBV6-5 with TRBJ1-3; tentative D call: TRBD1 (6 bases). This CDR3 is built from 16 residues. V was pared by 0 bases and J by 2 bases, with 11 bases between. The V gene's germline CDR1 is MNHEY and CDR2 SVGAGI.

The CDR3 DNA is TGTGCCAGCAGCACCGGGACAGCTGGAAACACCATATATTTT. Residues: CASSTGTAGNTIYF. V gene TRBV7-8 combines with J gene TRBJ1-3; 7 bases map to TRBD1. Germline V gives CDR1 SGHVS, CDR2 FQNEAQ. The CDR3 has 14 amino acids. The trim removed 5 bases at V and 2 bases at J, leaving 3 bases unmatched.

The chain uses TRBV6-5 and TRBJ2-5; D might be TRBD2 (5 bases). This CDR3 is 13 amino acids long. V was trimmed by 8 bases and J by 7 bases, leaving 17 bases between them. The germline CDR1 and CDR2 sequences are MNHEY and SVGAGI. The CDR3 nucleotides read TGTGCCAGCGGTCGTCAGGAAGGAGGGACCCAGTACTTC. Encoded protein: CASGRQEGGTQYF.

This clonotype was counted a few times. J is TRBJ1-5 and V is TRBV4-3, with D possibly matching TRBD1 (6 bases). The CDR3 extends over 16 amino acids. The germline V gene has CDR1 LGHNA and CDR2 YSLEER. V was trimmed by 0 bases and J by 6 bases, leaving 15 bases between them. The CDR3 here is CASSQETPGACQPQHF. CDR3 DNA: TGCGCCAGCAGCCAAGAGACTCCGGGGGCCTGTCAGCCCCAGCATTTT.

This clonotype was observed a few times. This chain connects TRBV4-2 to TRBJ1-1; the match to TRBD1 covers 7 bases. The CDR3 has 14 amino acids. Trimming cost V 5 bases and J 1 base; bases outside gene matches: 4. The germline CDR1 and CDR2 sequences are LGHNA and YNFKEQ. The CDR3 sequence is CASSMRTGNTEAFF. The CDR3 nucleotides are TGTGCCAGCAGCATGCGGACAGGGAACACTGAAGCTTTCTTT.

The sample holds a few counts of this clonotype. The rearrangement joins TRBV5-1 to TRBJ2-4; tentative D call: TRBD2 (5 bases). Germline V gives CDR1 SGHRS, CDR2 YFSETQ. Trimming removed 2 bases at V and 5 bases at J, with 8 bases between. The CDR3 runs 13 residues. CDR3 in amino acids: CASSLLGQNIQYF. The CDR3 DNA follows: TGCGCCAGCAGCTTACTAGGACAAAACATTCAGTACTTC.

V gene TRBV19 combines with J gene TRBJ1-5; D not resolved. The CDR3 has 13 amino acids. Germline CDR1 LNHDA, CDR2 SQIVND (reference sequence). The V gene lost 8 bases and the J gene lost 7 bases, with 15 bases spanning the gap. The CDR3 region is CASSRAPGQPQHF. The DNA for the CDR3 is TGTGCCAGTTCCAGAGCCCCGGGACAGCCCCAGCATTTT.

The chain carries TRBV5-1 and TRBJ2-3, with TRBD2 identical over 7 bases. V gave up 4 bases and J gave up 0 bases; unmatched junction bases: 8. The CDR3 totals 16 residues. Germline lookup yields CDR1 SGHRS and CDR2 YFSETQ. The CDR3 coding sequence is TGCGCCAGCAGCCCTACTCGGGAGGCCAGCACAGATACGCAGTATTTT. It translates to CASSPTREASTDTQYF.

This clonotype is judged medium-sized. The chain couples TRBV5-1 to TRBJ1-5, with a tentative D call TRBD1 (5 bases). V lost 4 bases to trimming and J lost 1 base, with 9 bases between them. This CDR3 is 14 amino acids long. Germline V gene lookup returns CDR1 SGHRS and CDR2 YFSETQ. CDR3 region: CASSPGGSNQPQHF. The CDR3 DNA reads TGCGCCAGCAGCCCGGGGGGGAGCAATCAGCCCCAGCATTTT.

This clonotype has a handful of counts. Here the CDR3 reads CASTLGLEQYF. The CDR3, as DNA: TGTGCCAGCACCCTCGGACTTGAGCAGTACTTC. The chain employs TRBV28 and TRBJ2-7, with a tentative D call TRBD2 (5 bases). The V gene lost 7 bases and the J gene lost 7 bases, with 11 bases spanning the gap. The CDR3 runs 11 residues. The germline CDR1 and CDR2 sequences are MDHEN and SYDVKM. Full variable domain (outside the CDR3, taken from reference TRBV28 and TRBJ2-7): DVKVTQSSRYLVKRTGEKVFLECVQDMDHENMFWYRQDPGLGLRLIYFSYDVKMKEKGDIPEGYSVSREKKERFSLILESASTNQTSMYLCASTLGLEQYFGPGTRLTVT.

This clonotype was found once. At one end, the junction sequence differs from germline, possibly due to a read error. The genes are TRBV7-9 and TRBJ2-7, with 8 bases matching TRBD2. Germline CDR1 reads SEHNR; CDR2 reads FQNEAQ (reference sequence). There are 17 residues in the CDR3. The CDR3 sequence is CASSLEPRTSPSYEQCF. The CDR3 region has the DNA TGTGCCAGCAGCCTAGAACCGAGGACTAGCCCCTCCTACGAGCAGTGCTTC.

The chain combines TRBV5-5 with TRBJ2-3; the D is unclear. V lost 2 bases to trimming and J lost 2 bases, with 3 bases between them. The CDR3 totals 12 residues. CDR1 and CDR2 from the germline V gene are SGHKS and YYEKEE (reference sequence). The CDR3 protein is CASSFNTDTQYF. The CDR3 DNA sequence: TGTGCCAGCAGCTTCAACACAGATACGCAGTATTTT.

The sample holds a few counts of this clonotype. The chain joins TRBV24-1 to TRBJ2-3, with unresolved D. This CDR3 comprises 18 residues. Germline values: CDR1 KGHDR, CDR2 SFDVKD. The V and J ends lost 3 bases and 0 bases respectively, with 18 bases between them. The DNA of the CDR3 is TGTGCCACCAGTGATCGAATACTTGAGCATCGGAGCACAGATACGCAGTATTTT. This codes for CATSDRILEHRSTDTQYF.

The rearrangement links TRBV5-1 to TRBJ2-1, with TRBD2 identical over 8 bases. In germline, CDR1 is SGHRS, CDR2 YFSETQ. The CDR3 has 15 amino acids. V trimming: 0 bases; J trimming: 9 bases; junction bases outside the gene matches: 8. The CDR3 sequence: CASSLASGTRGEQFF. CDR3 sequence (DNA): TGCGCCAGCAGCTTGGCCTCAGGGACTAGAGGTGAGCAGTTCTTC. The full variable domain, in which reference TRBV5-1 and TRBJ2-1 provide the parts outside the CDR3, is KAGVTQTPRYLIKTRGQQVTLSCSPISGHRSVSWYQQTPGQGLQFLFEYFSETQRNKGNFPGRFSGRQFSNSRSEMNVSTLELGDSALYLCASSLASGTRGEQFFGPGTRLTVL.

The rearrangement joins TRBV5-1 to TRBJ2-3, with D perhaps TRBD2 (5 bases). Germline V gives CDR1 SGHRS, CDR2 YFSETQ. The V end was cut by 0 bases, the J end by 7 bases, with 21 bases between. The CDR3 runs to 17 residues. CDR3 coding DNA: TGCGCCAGCAGCTTGGATCGGTTGCGGGCGCGGACCCATACGCAGTATTTT. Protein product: CASSLDRLRARTHTQYF.